One and the same sample provided the 11 T cell receptor beta chains below, sequenced in a study of technical replicates of blood from a few donors. TCRdb's copy holds only in-frame clones and misses some; the assay was immunoSEQ multiplex PCR. The sample lists approximately 85,000 clones; 85% to 95% were seen once. Sequencing was carried out using T cells isolated from PBMCs. These TCRs come from a human donor in good health.

This chain joins TRBV28 and TRBJ2-7; D perhaps matches TRBD2 (6 bases). The length of the CDR3 is 14 residues. CDR1 and CDR2 (germline): MDHEN, SYDVKM. V was trimmed by 5 bases and J by 5 bases, leaving 16 bases between them. CDR3 loop: CASSPNGGIHEQYF. The CDR3 region has the DNA TGTGCCAGCAGTCCAAACGGGGGTATCCACGAGCAGTACTTC.

The gene calls are TRBV4-1 and TRBJ1-1; D is undetermined. Per germline, CDR1 MGHRA and CDR2 YSYEKL. The CDR3 runs to 13 residues. Trimming left V 6 bases short and J 0 bases short, with 8 bases between. The CDR3 DNA reads TGCGCCAGCAGGCGAACAGTGAACACTGAAGCTTTCTTT. It is translated as CASRRTVNTEAFF.

The chain joins TRBV29-1 to TRBJ2-3; 8 nucleotides align to TRBD2. Germline assignment: CDR1 SQVTM and CDR2 ANQGSEA. V was clipped by 7 bases and J by 4 bases; unmatched bases: 7. This CDR3 comprises 13 residues. CDR3 sequence: CSGGRWGADTQYF. The CDR3 nucleotides are TGCAGCGGCGGGAGGTGGGGGGCAGATACGCAGTATTTT.

The V and J genes are TRBV11-2 and TRBJ2-1; a weak D match, TRBD2 (6 bases). From germline, CDR1 is SGHAT and CDR2 FQNNGV. CDR3 length equals 14 residues. Trimming shortened V by 1 base and J by 5 bases, and 9 bases separated the two germline ends. As DNA, the CDR3 is TGTGCCAGCAGCTTAGTTGCGGGGAACAATGAGCAGTTCTTC. Protein sequence: CASSLVAGNNEQFF.

V is TRBV7-9 and J is TRBJ2-3; D gene uncertain. Per the germline V gene, CDR1 is SEHNR and CDR2 is FQNEAQ (reference sequence). This CDR3 spans 12 amino acids. Trimming pared 3 bases from V and 3 bases from J, leaving 4 bases between. The DNA of the CDR3 is TGTGCCAGCAGCTTGAGAACAGATACGCAGTATTTT. Translating it yields CASSLRTDTQYF.

CDR3 region: CATSRDSMDREDQPQHF. CDR3 DNA: TGTGCCACCAGCAGAGATTCGATGGACAGGGAGGATCAGCCCCAGCATTTT. This chain joins TRBV15 and TRBJ1-5; TRBD1 matches 8 bases. V was clipped by 0 bases and J by 5 bases; unmatched bases: 9. CDR1 and CDR2 from the germline V gene are LNHNV and YYDKDF (reference sequence). This CDR3 spans 17 amino acids.

The CDR3 is CASSLEGHYYNEQFF. The CDR3, as DNA: TGCGCCAGCAGCTTGGAAGGTCACTACTACAATGAGCAGTTCTTC. The chain joins TRBV5-1 to TRBJ2-1; D is undetermined. Germline V gene sequence: CDR1 SGHRS, CDR2 YFSETQ. Trimming shortened V by 0 bases and J by 3 bases, and 10 bases separated the two germline ends. The CDR3 loop spans 15 amino acids.

The rearrangement joins TRBV6-5 to TRBJ2-1; possibly TRBD1 for D (5 bases). Trimming stripped 4 bases from V and 3 bases from J, with 10 bases between. Germline CDR1 MNHEY, CDR2 SVGAGI. CDR3 length: 14 residues. The CDR3 nucleotides read TGTGCCAGCAGTTTCCGACAGCACTACAATGAGCAGTTCTTC. Its translation: CASSFRQHYNEQFF.

The gene calls are TRBV5-1 and TRBJ1-1; maybe TRBD1 (5 bases). The germline gives CDR1 SGHRS, CDR2 YFSETQ. This CDR3 region has 16 residues. Trimming removed 3 bases from V and 1 base from J, with 16 bases in between. The CDR3 protein is CASSSNTGRGNTEAFF. In DNA form, the CDR3 reads TGCGCCAGCAGCTCCAACACGGGGAGGGGGAACACTGAAGCTTTCTTT.

In regard to this clone: Other DNA variants within this sample encode the same CDR3. The chain joins TRBV5-1 to TRBJ1-1; D ambiguous. The CDR3 consists of 14 residues. Germline assignment: CDR1 SGHRS and CDR2 YFSETQ. Deletions cut 0 bases from V and 0 bases from J, with 6 bases between. CDR3 sequence reads: CASSLATVNTEAFF. Here the CDR3 DNA reads TGCGCCAGCAGCTTGGCCACAGTGAACACTGAAGCTTTCTTT.

The V gene is TRBV10-3, the J gene TRBJ1-2; 9 bases line up with TRBD1. The CDR3 is 15 residues long. Germline-derived CDR1 and CDR2 are ENHRY and SYGVKD. The V segment lost 2 bases and the J segment 4 bases; nucleotides outside the gene matches: 5. CDR3 residues: CAISEIRDRVYGYTF. The DNA of the CDR3 is TGTGCCATCAGTGAGATCCGGGACAGGGTCTATGGCTACACCTTC.